This T cell receptor (beta chain) comes out of a study of lymphopenia after photon versus proton radiotherapy. Study conclusions and caveats: Oligoclonal CD8+ Temra expansion after nadir drove photon patients' diversity drop.

The CDR3 is 15 amino acids. Germline CDR1 is MDHEN and CDR2 is SYDVKM. The junction had 8 bases not matched to a gene; V was cut back by 5 bases and J by 4 bases. The assay was immunoSEQ multiplex PCR, and TCRdb's table has in-frame clones only and misses some. Here the sample spans 37,000 or so clones, roughly 86% being singletons. As regards this clone: Its specificity is unknown.

This chain links TRBV28 with TRBJ2-5, with 9 positions matching TRBD1. The sample here was peripheral blood, taken from a patient treated with proton-based radiotherapy. The receptor was derived from a woman aged 70-85 years with pancreatic cancer. Some clones in this sample may be carry-over from other donors' samples. DNA of the CDR3: TGTGCCAGCAGTGTGGGACAGGGTAAGGGAGAGACCCAGTACTTC. This gives the protein CASSVGQGKGETQYF.